The text below deals with one T cell receptor (beta chain). Its specificity is unknown. Losses at the gene ends were 0 bases for V and 10 bases for J; bases not matched to a gene: 13. Germline CDR1 DFQATT, CDR2 SNEGSKA (reference sequence). This CDR3 contains 15 residues. This sample was taken from a study of CD8 T cells in ankylosing spondylitis. Researchers built TCR beta libraries using quantitative 5'-RACE with molecular barcodes. TCRdb analysed the 5' RACE reads with MiXCR anew, one entry per CDR3 protein. This table holds under 450,000 distinct CDR3 sequences, more than 15% found once. General study findings and limits: Significantly higher representation of disease-linked clones was reported for matched ankylosing spondylitis synovial fluid. Some motif variants had been reported before (in reactive arthritis synovial fluid and blood). Seven to nine highly homologous variants formed a TCR beta motif that appeared characteristic of ankylosing spondylitis blood. Disease-associated clones were CD8+ and fairly uncommon in peripheral blood.

The TCR originated in a male donor with ankylosing spondylitis. J is TRBJ2-7 and V is TRBV20-1, with 9 bases that match TRBD1. Input material: blood, either unsorted or a sorted T cell fraction (not recorded which). CDR3 in DNA: TGCAGTGCTAGAGAGCCCGGGACAGGGACGGGCGAACAGTACTTC. Its protein product is CSAREPGTGTGEQYF.